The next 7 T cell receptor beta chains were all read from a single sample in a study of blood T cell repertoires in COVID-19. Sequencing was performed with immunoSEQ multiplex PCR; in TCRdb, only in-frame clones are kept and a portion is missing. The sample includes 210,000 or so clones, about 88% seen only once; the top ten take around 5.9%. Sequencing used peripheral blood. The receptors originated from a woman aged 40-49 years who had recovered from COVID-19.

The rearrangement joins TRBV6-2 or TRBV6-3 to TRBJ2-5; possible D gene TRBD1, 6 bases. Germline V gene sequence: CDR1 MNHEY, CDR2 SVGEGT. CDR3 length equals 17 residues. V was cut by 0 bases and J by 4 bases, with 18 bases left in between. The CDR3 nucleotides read TGTGCCAGCAGTTACTCCCCCAGGGGCAAGTTGGTAGAGACCCAGTACTTC. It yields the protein CASSYSPRGKLVETQYF.

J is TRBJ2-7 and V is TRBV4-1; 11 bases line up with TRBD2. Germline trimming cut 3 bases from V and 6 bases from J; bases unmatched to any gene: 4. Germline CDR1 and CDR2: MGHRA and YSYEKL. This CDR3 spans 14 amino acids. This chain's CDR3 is CASSHPGLAAEQYF. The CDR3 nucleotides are TGCGCCAGCAGCCACCCGGGACTAGCGGCCGAGCAGTACTTC.

CDR3 DNA sequence: TGTGCCAGCAGTTACTCAGGGCATGTTAGCGGGTTGAACAATGAGCAGTTCTTC. It codes for CASSYSGHVSGLNNEQFF. J is TRBJ2-1 and V is TRBV6-2 or TRBV6-3; 7 bases fit TRBD2. The ends lost 0 bases at V and 5 bases at J; junction bases unmatched: 13. The CDR3 length is 18 residues. Germline CDR1 is MNHEY and CDR2 is SVGEGT.

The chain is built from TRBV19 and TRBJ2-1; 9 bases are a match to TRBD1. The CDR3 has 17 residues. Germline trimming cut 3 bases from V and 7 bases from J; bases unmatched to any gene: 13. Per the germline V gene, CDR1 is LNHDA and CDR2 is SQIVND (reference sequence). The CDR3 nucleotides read TGTGCCAGTAGTATGGGACAGGGAATTGGGGGAGTAAATGAGCAGTTCTTC. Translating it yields CASSMGQGIGGVNEQFF.

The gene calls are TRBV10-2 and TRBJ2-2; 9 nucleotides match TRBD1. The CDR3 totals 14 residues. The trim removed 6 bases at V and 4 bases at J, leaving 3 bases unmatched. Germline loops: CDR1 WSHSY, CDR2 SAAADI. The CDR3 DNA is TGCGCCAGCAGACAGGGGGCGATCACCGGGGAGCTGTTTTTT. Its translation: CASRQGAITGELFF.

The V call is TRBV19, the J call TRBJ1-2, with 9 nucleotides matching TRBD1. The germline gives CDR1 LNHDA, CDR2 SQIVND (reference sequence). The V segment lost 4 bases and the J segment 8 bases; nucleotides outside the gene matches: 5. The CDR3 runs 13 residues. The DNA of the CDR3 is TGTGCCAGTAGTACGGACAGGGGTACCGGCTACACCTTC. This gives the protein CASSTDRGTGYTF.

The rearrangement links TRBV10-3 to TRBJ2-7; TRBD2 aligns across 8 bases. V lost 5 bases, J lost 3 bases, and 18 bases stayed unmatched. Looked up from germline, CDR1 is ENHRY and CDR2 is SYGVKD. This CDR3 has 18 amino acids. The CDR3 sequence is CAISSIQGTTGGHYEQYF. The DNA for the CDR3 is TGTGCCATCAGTAGTATACAGGGAACCACGGGAGGGCACTACGAGCAGTACTTC.